Presented here are 2 T cell receptor beta chains from one specimen sequenced in a study of blood T cell repertoires in COVID-19. The repertoire was sequenced with immunoSEQ multiplex PCR; TCRdb's copy has only in-frame clones and lacks some. Here the sample spans under 250,000 clones, about nine tenths being singletons. The sequencing sample was made of peripheral blood. These TCRs come from a man between 60 and 70 years old with acute or convalescent COVID-19.

This sequence joins TRBV19 and TRBJ1-1; D is unresolved. V was cut by 6 bases and J by 3 bases, with 8 bases left in between. CDR1 and CDR2 from the germline V gene are LNHDA and SQIVND (reference sequence). This CDR3 contains 12 residues. The CDR3 nucleotides are TGTGCCAGTAGACTTACTCACACTGAAGCTTTCTTT. It is translated as CASRLTHTEAFF.

This clone has a count of ten or more. V usage is TRBV5-5 and J usage is TRBJ1-5; possibly TRBD1 for D (6 bases). The CDR3 is 15 residues long. Germline CDR1 is SGHKS and CDR2 is YYEKEE (reference sequence). The V end was cut by 5 bases, the J end by 0 bases, with 12 bases between. CDR3 nucleotides: TGTGCCAGCAGTAGGACAGCCCATAGCAATCAGCCCCAGCATTTT. This sequence encodes CASSRTAHSNQPQHF.